This TCR beta chain was documented in a study of blood T cell repertoires in COVID-19. The CDR3 consists of 19 residues. Germline V gives CDR1 SGHDT, CDR2 YYEEEE. The V segment lost 4 bases and the J segment 4 bases; nucleotides outside the gene matches: 16. In the original processing: Researchers report that nucleated cell counts were estimated from reference gene primer amplification. TCRdb's copy holds only in-frame clones and misses some; the assay was immunoSEQ multiplex PCR. V and J calls and clone size are given by that table; D and trimming were obtained from the DNA. The sample lists around 68,000 clones; 79% were seen once.

The chain carries TRBV5-6 and TRBJ2-2; 10 bases match TRBD2. Material for sequencing was peripheral blood. The receptor was isolated from a woman between 45 and 60 years old with acute or convalescent COVID-19. In DNA form, the CDR3 reads TGTGCCAGCAGCCCCCGGGGAAGCGGGGGGGCAAGGGGCACCGGGGAGCTGTTTTTT. Translating gives CASSPRGSGGARGTGELFF.